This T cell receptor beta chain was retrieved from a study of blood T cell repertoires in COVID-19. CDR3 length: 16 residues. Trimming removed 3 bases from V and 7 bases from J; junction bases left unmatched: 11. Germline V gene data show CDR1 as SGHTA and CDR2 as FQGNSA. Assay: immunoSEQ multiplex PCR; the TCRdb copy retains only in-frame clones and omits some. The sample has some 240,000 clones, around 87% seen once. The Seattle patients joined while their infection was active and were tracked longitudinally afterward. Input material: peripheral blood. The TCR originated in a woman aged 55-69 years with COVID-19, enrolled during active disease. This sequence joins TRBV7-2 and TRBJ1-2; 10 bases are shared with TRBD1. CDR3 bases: TGTGCCAGCAGCTTTCAATCCGGGACAGGGGCTGGTGGCTACACCTTC. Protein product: CASSFQSGTGAGGYTF.